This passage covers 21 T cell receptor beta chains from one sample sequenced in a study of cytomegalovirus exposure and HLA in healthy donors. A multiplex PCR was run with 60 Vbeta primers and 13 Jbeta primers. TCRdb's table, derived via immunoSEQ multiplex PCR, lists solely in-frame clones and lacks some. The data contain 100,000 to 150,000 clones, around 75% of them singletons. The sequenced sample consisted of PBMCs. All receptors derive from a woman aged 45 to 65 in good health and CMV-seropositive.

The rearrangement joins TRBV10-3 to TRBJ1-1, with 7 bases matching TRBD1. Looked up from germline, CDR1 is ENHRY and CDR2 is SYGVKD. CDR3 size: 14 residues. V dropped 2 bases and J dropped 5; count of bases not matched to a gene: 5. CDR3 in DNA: TGTGCCATCAGTGAGGTAGGGGGCGCAACTGAAGCTTTCTTT. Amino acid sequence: CAISEVGGATEAFF.

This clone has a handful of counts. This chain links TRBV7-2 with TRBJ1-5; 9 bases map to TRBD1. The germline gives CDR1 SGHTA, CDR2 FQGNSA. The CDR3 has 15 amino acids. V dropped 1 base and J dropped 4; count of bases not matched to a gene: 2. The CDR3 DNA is TGTGCCAGCAGCTTAGTACAGGGGGCGAATCAGCCCCAGCATTTT. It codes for CASSLVQGANQPQHF.

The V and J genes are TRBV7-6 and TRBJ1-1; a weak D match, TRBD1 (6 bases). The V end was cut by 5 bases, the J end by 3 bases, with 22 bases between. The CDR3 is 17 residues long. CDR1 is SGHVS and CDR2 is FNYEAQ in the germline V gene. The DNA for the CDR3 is TGTGCCAGCAGCCCACGTCCTGCGGGGGGCTGGTACACTGAAGCTTTCTTT. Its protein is CASSPRPAGGWYTEAFF.

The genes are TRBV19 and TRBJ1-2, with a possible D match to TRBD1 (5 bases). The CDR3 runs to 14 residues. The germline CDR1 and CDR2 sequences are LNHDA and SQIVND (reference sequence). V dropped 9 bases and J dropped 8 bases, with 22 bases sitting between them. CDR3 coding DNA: TGTGCCAGCCGCTTTGAAAACAGGTTCGGGGGCTACACCTTC. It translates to CASRFENRFGGYTF.

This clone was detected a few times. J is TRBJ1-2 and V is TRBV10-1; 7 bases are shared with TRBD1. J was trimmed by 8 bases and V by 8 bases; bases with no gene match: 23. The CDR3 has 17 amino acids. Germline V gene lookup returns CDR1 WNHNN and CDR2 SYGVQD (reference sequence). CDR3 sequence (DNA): TGCGCCAGCGGAGTAAACGGGGCAGGGGGGAAAGGAGAGGGCTACACCTTC. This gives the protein CASGVNGAGGKGEGYTF.

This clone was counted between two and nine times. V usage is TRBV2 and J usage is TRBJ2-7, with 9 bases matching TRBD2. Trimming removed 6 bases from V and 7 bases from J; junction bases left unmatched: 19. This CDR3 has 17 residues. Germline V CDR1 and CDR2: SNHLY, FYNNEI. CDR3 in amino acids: CASRETWWAGGPGEQYF. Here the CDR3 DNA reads TGTGCCAGCAGGGAAACCTGGTGGGCGGGAGGGCCGGGTGAGCAGTACTTC.

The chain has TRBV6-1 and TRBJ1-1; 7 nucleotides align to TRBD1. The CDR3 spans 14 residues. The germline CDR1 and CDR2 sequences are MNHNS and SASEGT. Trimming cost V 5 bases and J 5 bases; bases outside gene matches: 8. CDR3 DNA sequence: TGTGCCAGCAGTCCCCTCAGGGGGATAACTGAAGCTTTCTTT. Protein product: CASSPLRGITEAFF.

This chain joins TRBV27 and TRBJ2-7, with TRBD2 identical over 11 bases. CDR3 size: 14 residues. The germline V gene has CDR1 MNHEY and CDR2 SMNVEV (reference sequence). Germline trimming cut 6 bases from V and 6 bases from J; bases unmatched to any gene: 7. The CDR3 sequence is CASRELAGVSEQYF. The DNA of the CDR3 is TGTGCCAGCAGGGAACTAGCGGGAGTTTCCGAGCAGTACTTC.

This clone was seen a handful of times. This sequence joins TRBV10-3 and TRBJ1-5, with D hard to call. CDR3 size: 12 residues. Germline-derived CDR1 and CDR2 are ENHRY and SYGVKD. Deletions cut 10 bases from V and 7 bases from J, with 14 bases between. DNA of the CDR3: TGTGCCACCCGGGAGGGAGGGCAGCCCCAGCATTTT. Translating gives CATREGGQPQHF.

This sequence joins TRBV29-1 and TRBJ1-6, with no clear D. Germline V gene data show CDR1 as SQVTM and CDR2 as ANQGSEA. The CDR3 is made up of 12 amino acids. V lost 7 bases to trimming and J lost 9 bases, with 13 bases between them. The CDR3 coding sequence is TGCAGCGCTAGAACGGAGGGTTCACCCCTCCACTTT. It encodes CSARTEGSPLHF.

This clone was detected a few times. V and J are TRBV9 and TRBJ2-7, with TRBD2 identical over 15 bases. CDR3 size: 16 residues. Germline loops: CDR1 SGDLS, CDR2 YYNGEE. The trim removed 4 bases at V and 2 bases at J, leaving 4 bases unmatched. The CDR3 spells CASSPGLAGGPYEQYF. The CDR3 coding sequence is TGTGCCAGCAGCCCGGGACTAGCGGGAGGCCCCTACGAGCAGTACTTC.

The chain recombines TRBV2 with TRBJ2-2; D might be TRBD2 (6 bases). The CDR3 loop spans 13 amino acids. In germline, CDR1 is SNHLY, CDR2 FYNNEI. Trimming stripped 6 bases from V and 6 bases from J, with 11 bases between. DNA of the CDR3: TGTGCCAGCAGGCGGGATAATTCCGGGGAGCTGTTTTTT. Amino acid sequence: CASRRDNSGELFF.

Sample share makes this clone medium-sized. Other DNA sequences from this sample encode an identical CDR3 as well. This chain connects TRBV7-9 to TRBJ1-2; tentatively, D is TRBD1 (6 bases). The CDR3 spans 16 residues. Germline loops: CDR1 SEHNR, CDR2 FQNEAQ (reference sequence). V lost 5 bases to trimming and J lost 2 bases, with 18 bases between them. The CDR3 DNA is TGTGCCAGCAGCCATACAGGTGGCAGGGGAAACTATGGCTACACCTTC. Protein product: CASSHTGGRGNYGYTF.

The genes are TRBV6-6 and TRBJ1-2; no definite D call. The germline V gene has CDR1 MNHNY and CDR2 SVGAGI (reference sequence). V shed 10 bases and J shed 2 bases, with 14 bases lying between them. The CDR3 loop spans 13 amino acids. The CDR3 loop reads CANSRPGNYGYTF. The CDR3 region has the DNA TGTGCCAACTCCCGACCAGGAAACTATGGCTACACCTTC.

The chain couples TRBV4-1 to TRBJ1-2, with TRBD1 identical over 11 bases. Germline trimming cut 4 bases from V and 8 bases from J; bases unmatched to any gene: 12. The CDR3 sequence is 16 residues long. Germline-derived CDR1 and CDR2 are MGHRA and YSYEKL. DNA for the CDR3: TGCGCCAGCAGCCGGAACCCCGGACAGGGGGCGGAGGGCTACACCTTC. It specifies CASSRNPGQGAEGYTF.

The CDR3 spells CASRASGGRSYEQYF. CDR3 DNA sequence: TGTGCCAGTAGGGCATCGGGTGGGAGATCCTACGAGCAGTACTTC. The rearrangement links TRBV19 to TRBJ2-7; D is perhaps TRBD2 (5 bases). CDR3 size: 15 residues. Trimming took 6 bases from V and 1 from J, leaving 16 bases between them. Germline V gene lookup returns CDR1 LNHDA and CDR2 SQIVND (reference sequence). The variable domain in full, with the rest retrieved from reference TRBV19 and TRBJ2-7, is DGGITQSPKYLFRKEGQNVTLSCEQNLNHDAMYWYRQDPGQGLRLIYYSQIVNDFQKGDIAEGYSVSREKKESFPLTVTSAQKNPTAFYLCASRASGGRSYEQYFGPGTRLTVT.

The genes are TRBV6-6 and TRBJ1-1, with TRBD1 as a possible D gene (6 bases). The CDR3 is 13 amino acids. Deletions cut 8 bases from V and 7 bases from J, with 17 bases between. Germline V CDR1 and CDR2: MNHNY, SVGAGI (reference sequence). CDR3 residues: CASGQGYNGEAFF. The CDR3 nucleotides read TGTGCCAGCGGTCAGGGGTATAATGGTGAAGCTTTCTTT.

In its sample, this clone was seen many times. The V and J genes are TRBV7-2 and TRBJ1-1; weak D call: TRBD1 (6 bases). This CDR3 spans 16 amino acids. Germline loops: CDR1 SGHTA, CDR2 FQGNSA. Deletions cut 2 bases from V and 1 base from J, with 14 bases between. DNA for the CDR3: TGTGCCAGCAGCTTACAGGGGAGCTATTCGAACACTGAAGCTTTCTTT. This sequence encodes CASSLQGSYSNTEAFF.

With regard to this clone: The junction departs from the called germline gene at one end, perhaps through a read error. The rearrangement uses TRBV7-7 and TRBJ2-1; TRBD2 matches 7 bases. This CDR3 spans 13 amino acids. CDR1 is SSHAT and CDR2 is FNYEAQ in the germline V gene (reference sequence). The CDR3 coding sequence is TGTGCTAGCAGCGAGGGGACTACCAATGAGCAGTTCTTC. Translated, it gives CASSEGTTNEQFF.

CDR3 sequence (DNA): TGTGCCAGCTCACCACTCACGGGACAGGGAAATGAAAAACTGTTTTTT. Translated: CASSPLTGQGNEKLFF. The genes are TRBV18 and TRBJ1-4; 9 bases line up with TRBD1. The V gene end was trimmed by 1 base and the J gene end by 5 bases; junction bases not matched to a gene: 5. There are 16 residues in the CDR3. Germline V lookup: CDR1 KGHSH, CDR2 LQKENI.

CDR3 DNA: TGTGCCAGCAGCAAAGGAACGGGGGGATCCTACGAGCAGTACTTC. Amino acids: CASSKGTGGSYEQYF. The chain employs TRBV21-1 and TRBJ2-7; the D call TRBD2 from the table was never checked on the DNA. TRBV21-1 constitutes a pseudogene. The CDR3 consists of 15 residues.